The 12 T cell receptor beta chains listed next were all sequenced from one sample in a study of T cell repertoires in aging, cancer and after chemotherapy. Rearranged V-D-J TRB sequences were amplified with a mixed TRB-A/B primer pool. MiXCR, applied by TCRdb to the multiplex PCR reads, yields one record per CDR3 protein. The sample carries approximately 1,500 distinct CDR3 sequences, around 22% recorded once. Amplification of TCR beta used genomic DNA extracted from peripheral blood. The sequenced sample was blood. All receptors come from a human donor with a blood cancer.

By frequency in the sample, this clonotype is medium-sized. The rearrangement uses TRBV6-1 and TRBJ2-7; unclear D gene. Germline lookup yields CDR1 MNHNS and CDR2 SASEGT. The ends were cut back, 5 bases at V and 1 base at J, with 21 bases in the middle. The CDR3 contains 17 residues. In DNA form, the CDR3 reads TGTGCCAGCAGTCGCATGGTAGGGCAGAGAACTTCCTACGAGCAGTACTTC. Translation: CASSRMVGQRTSYEQYF.

In this sample, this clonotype is medium-sized. The CDR3 DNA follows: TGTGCCAGTAGTACCAGAGGCGACACTTACAATCAGCCCCAGCATTTT. This translates into CASSTRGDTYNQPQHF. The V gene is TRBV19, the J gene TRBJ1-5; D remains unclear. The CDR3 loop spans 16 amino acids. V lost 4 bases and J lost 3, with 16 bases in between. Germline V gene data show CDR1 as LNHDA and CDR2 as SQIVND (reference sequence).

This clonotype occurred a few times. The chain uses TRBV18 and TRBJ1-3; no clear D gene. CDR1 and CDR2 from the germline V gene are KGHSH and LQKENI. V dropped 6 bases and J dropped 0 bases, with 15 bases sitting between them. This CDR3 has 16 amino acids. CDR3 loop: CASSFSRAPSGNTIYF. Here the CDR3 DNA reads TGTGCCAGCTCTTTTTCGCGGGCCCCCTCTGGAAACACCATATATTTT.

This clonotype is labeled as large (0.1 to 1%). This CDR3 is CASSVQISTDTQYF. The CDR3 nucleotides read TGTGCCAGCAGCGTACAGATTAGCACAGATACGCAGTATTTT. The chain uses TRBV11-2 and TRBJ2-3; D unresolved. V was pared by 5 bases and J by 0 bases, with 9 bases between. CDR1 SGHAT and CDR2 FQNNGV come from the germline V gene. The CDR3 consists of 14 residues.

This clonotype came up a few times. This chain uses TRBV12-3 or TRBV12-4 with TRBJ1-1; 10 bases map to TRBD1. The V gene end was trimmed by 6 bases and the J gene end by 0 bases; junction bases not matched to a gene: 10. This CDR3 region has 17 residues. CDR3 sequence reads: CASRLTGGGLVNTEAFF. CDR3 nucleotide sequence: TGTGCCAGCAGGCTGACAGGGGGCGGCTTGGTGAACACTGAAGCTTTCTTT.

This clonotype is termed medium-sized. The chain has TRBV4-3 and TRBJ2-3; 9 bases match TRBD2. This CDR3 spans 17 amino acids. Looked up from germline, CDR1 is LGHNA and CDR2 is YSLEER. With 0 bases clipped from V and 2 bases from J, the junction kept 6 bases outside the gene matches. CDR3 in amino acids: CASSQDQGGGATDTQYF. As DNA, the CDR3 is TGCGCCAGCAGCCAAGATCAGGGCGGGGGGGCCACAGATACGCAGTATTTT.

This clonotype is classed as medium-sized. This chain links TRBV10-2 with TRBJ2-2; 8 bases map to TRBD1. The CDR3 spans 15 residues. V shed 6 bases and J 3 bases; nucleotides not matched to a gene: 6. Germline CDR1 WSHSY, CDR2 SAAADI. The CDR3 sequence is CASRATGADTGELFF. The CDR3 nucleotides read TGCGCCAGCAGGGCGACAGGGGCGGACACCGGGGAGCTGTTTTTT.

This clonotype was detected a few times. J is TRBJ2-5 and V is TRBV10-2; 10 bases match TRBD2. CDR1 is WSHSY, CDR2 SAAADI, per germline. There are 18 residues in the CDR3. Unmatched junction bases numbered 17, after V lost 7 bases and J lost 3 bases. CDR3 nucleotide sequence: TGCGCCAGCATTCCCGGGACTAGCGTACCCCTAGGGGAAGAGACCCAGTACTTC. Residues: CASIPGTSVPLGEETQYF.

There are a few counts of this clonotype. This chain connects TRBV4-3 to TRBJ1-5; unclear D gene. Germline loops: CDR1 LGHNA, CDR2 YSLEER. This CDR3 region has 14 residues. Between the trimmed V and J ends, which lost 4 bases and 2 bases, there was a span of 9 bases. The CDR3 nucleotides read TGCGCCAGCAGCCCGACATTGCGCAATCAGCCCCAGCATTTT. Encoded protein: CASSPTLRNQPQHF.

In its sample, this clonotype is large (0.1 to 1%). J is TRBJ2-1 and V is TRBV11-1; D remains ambiguous. From germline, CDR1 is SGHAT and CDR2 FQDESV (reference sequence). The V gene lost 0 bases and the J gene lost 7 bases, with 7 bases spanning the gap. CDR3 size: 13 residues. The CDR3 sequence is CASSLAEVNEQFF. As DNA, the CDR3 is TGTGCCAGCAGCTTAGCTGAAGTGAATGAGCAGTTCTTC.

This clonotype is judged medium-sized. The rearrangement joins TRBV12-3 or TRBV12-4 to TRBJ2-2, with D unresolved. This CDR3 is built from 13 residues. V was pared by 2 bases and J by 2 bases, with 3 bases between. CDR3 residues: CASSLINTGELFF. The CDR3, as DNA: TGTGCCAGCAGTTTAATCAACACCGGGGAGCTGTTTTTT.

This clonotype is hyperexpanded (1% or more) in the sample. The chain is built from TRBV5-6 and TRBJ2-5; D remains unclear. Germline assignment: CDR1 SGHDT and CDR2 YYEEEE. V was shortened by 0 bases and J by 10 bases, with 16 bases between the two germline ends. CDR3 size: 14 residues. As DNA, the CDR3 is TGTGCCAGCAGCTTGGGGGGTCTCCCGGTGGACCAGTACTTC. This translates into CASSLGGLPVDQYF.